The clone carrying this TCR beta chain was seen ten or more times. Its matching antigen is unknown. The data originate from a study of T cell repertoires in cytomegalovirus infection. Study at large: An indication of both CMV infection and matching HLA type came from public TCR beta signatures.

Study-wide results and limits: The ex vivo response was dominated by HLA-C-restricted CMV-specific TCR beta clonotypes.

TCRdb reanalysed the reads using MiXCR and keeps one entry per CDR3 protein. Of approximately 500,000 distinct CDR3 sequences in the sample, approximately 15% were seen once. Germline V gene sequence: CDR1 SEHNR, CDR2 FQNEAQ (reference sequence). V dropped 5 bases and J dropped 0 bases, with 14 bases sitting between them. The CDR3 runs 16 residues. The chain carries TRBV7-9 and TRBJ2-1, with D hard to call. Sequences were obtained from CD8+ T cells from PBMCs. The source of this sequence is a human donor in good health (CMV status not recorded). Some clones in this sample may be carry-over from other donors' samples. The CDR3 sequence is CASSPPIGHSYNEQFF. In nucleotides, the CDR3 is TGTGCCAGCAGCCCCCCCATCGGGCACTCCTACAATGAGCAGTTCTTC.